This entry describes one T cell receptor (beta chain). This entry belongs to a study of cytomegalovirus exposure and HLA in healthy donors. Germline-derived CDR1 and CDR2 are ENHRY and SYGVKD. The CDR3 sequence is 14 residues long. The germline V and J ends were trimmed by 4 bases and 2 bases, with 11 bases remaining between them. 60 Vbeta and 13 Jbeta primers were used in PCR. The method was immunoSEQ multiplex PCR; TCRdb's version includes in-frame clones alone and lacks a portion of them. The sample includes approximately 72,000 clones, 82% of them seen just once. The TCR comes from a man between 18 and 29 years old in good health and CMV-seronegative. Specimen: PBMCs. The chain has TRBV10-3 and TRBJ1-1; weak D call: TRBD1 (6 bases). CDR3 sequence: CAISAYRENTEAFF. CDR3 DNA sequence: TGTGCCATCAGTGCGTACAGGGAAAACACTGAAGCTTTCTTT.